This T cell receptor (beta chain) was profiled in a study of PD-1 blockade in classical Hodgkin lymphoma. Study-level findings and limits: Exclusion applied to patients who initiated nivolumab less than 1 year following ASCT. Relative to healthy donors, newly diagnosed patients reportedly had lower baseline TCR diversity, which was reported as lower still in relapsed/refractory patients. Prior to therapy, complete responders displayed diversity much like that of newly diagnosed patients.

Details on this clone: What it binds is not known.

TCRdb's table, derived via immunoSEQ multiplex PCR, lists solely in-frame clones and lacks some. The sample contains some 90,000 clones, approximately 86% of which appear only once. The time point is: cycle 4 day 1 (C4D1), after more than five weeks of nivolumab. Autologous stem cell transplantation was followed by relapse in every patient, and brentuximab vedotin exposure varied. Best responses fell into complete response, partial response or progressive disease. This receptor was taken from a human donor with classical Hodgkin lymphoma. The starting material was peripheral blood mononuclear cells (PBMCs), obtained before the fourth cycle of nivolumab.

CDR3 loop: CASSRAASGLAGGYNEQFF. Here the CDR3 DNA reads TGTGCCAGCAGCCGAGCCGCCTCGGGACTAGCGGGAGGGTACAATGAGCAGTTCTTC. V and J are TRBV11-3 and TRBJ2-1; 16 bases match TRBD2. J gave up 4 bases and V 5 bases, and 11 bases lay outside the gene matches. Germline CDR1 SGHNT, CDR2 YENEEA. This CDR3 has 19 amino acids.